These 18 T cell receptor beta chains were all obtained from the same sample, sequenced in a study of cytomegalovirus exposure and HLA in healthy donors. Only in-frame clones appear in the TCRdb table, and some are missing; sequencing was by immunoSEQ multiplex PCR. The table records about 82,000 clones, around 94% of them present only once. Sequencing was done on a sample of PBMCs. These receptors all stem from a man aged 18 to 30 in good health and CMV-seronegative.

The J gene is TRBJ2-7, the V gene TRBV4-1, with 9 bases aligning to TRBD2. With V trimmed by 1 base and J by 4 bases, 5 bases remained unmatched. CDR3 length: 15 amino acids. Germline V lookup: CDR1 MGHRA, CDR2 YSYEKL. The DNA for the CDR3 is TGCGCCAGCAGCCAAGTGGCGGGAGGGCCGTACGAGCAGTACTTC. Its translation is CASSQVAGGPYEQYF.

The chain combines TRBV6-5 with TRBJ1-5; D remains unclear. CDR1 is MNHEY and CDR2 is SVGAGI in the germline V gene. The V end was cut by 2 bases, the J end by 5 bases, with 4 bases between. The CDR3 is made up of 12 amino acids. The CDR3 spells CASSYRDQPQHF. CDR3 nucleotide sequence: TGTGCCAGCAGTTACCGAGATCAGCCCCAGCATTTT.

The chain carries TRBV11-2 and TRBJ1-2, with TRBD1 matching 8 bases. This CDR3 has 16 amino acids. J gave up 4 bases and V 4 bases, and 11 bases lay outside the gene matches. Germline-derived CDR1 and CDR2 are SGHAT and FQNNGV. The CDR3 bases are TGTGCCAGCAGCTCCCCCAGGACAGGGCGAACCTATGGCTACACCTTC. It translates to CASSSPRTGRTYGYTF.

This chain joins TRBV7-2 and TRBJ1-2; TRBD1 matches 10 bases. The CDR3 totals 16 residues. Germline-derived CDR1 and CDR2 are SGHTA and FQGNSA. Trimming cost V 1 base and J 4 bases; bases outside gene matches: 6. The chain's CDR3 is CASSLGATGGVYGYTF. CDR3 nucleotides: TGTGCCAGCAGCTTAGGCGCGACAGGGGGCGTCTATGGCTACACCTTC. Based on the CDR3 plus reference TRBV7-2 and TRBJ1-2, the full variable domain is GAGVSQSPSNKVTEKGKDVELRCDPISGHTALYWYRQSLGQGLEFLIYFQGNSAPDKSGLPSDRFSAERTGGSVSTLTIQRTQQEDSAVYLCASSLGATGGVYGYTFGSGTRLTVV.

The chain uses TRBV7-9 and TRBJ2-3, with 10 bases identical to TRBD2. Germline loops: CDR1 SEHNR, CDR2 FQNEAQ (reference sequence). This CDR3 is built from 18 residues. V was clipped by 1 base and J by 0 bases; unmatched bases: 7. CDR3 sequence reads: CASSLGAASGGSTDTQYF. Here the CDR3 DNA reads TGTGCCAGCAGCTTAGGAGCGGCTAGCGGGGGCAGCACAGATACGCAGTATTTT.

The chain employs TRBV9 and TRBJ2-1; TRBD1 matches at 7 bases. This CDR3 is built from 15 residues. Per the germline V gene, CDR1 is SGDLS and CDR2 is YYNGEE. V shed 0 bases, J shed 4 bases, and the junction held 4 bases outside the gene matches. CDR3 sequence reads: CASSVGQGPYNEQFF. The CDR3 DNA reads as TGTGCCAGCAGCGTAGGACAGGGCCCATACAATGAGCAGTTCTTC.

The chain combines TRBV4-3 with TRBJ2-2, with 11 bases fitting TRBD2. There are 18 residues in the CDR3. CDR1 and CDR2 from the germline V gene are LGHNA and YSLEER. V lost 0 bases and J lost 2; bases outside the gene matches: 5. DNA of the CDR3: TGCGCCAGCAGCCAAGAAGGTAGCGGGAGGGCCAACACCGGGGAGCTGTTTTTT. Translation gives CASSQEGSGRANTGELFF.

The chain links TRBV30 to TRBJ2-2; 14 nucleotides line up with TRBD2. The CDR3 is 15 amino acids. J was trimmed by 5 bases and V by 5 bases; bases with no gene match: 4. CDR1 and CDR2 (germline): GTSNPN, SVGIG (reference sequence). The CDR3 DNA is TGTGCCTGGGGGACTAGCGGGAGATTTACCGGGGAGCTGTTTTTT. It yields the protein CAWGTSGRFTGELFF.

The genes are TRBV10-3 and TRBJ2-2; 13 bases align to TRBD2. Germline V gives CDR1 ENHRY, CDR2 SYGVKD. The J segment lost 5 bases and the V segment lost 6 bases, leaving 6 bases of the junction unmatched. The CDR3 length is 16 residues. The CDR3, as DNA: TGTGCCATCAGAGAGGGACTAGCGGGACGTACCGGGGAGCTGTTTTTT. Residues: CAIREGLAGRTGELFF.

The chain combines TRBV19 with TRBJ1-4; a possible D gene is TRBD1 (6 bases). The CDR3 has 15 amino acids. Trimming left V 6 bases short and J 4 bases short, with 15 bases between. The germline CDR1 and CDR2 sequences are LNHDA and SQIVND (reference sequence). In DNA, the CDR3 is TGTGCCAGTAGAACTACAGGGTTGGTTAATGAAAAACTGTTTTTT. As protein: CASRTTGLVNEKLFF.

The chain is built from TRBV18 and TRBJ2-7, with D maybe TRBD2 (6 bases). The CDR3 length is 12 residues. CDR1 and CDR2 from the germline V gene are KGHSH and LQKENI. Trimming pared 6 bases from V and 5 bases from J, leaving 11 bases between. CDR3 coding DNA: TGTGCCAGCTCCGGACTAACGAACGAGCAGTACTTC. Protein sequence: CASSGLTNEQYF.

This chain uses TRBV29-1 with TRBJ2-3; 10 bases align to TRBD1. J lost 1 base, V lost 7 bases, and 14 bases had no gene match. This CDR3 contains 17 residues. Looked up from germline, CDR1 is SQVTM and CDR2 is ANQGSEA. Here the CDR3 DNA reads TGCAGCGCAGCTAAACCGACAGGGGGCAGCGGCACAGATACGCAGTATTTT. It translates to CSAAKPTGGSGTDTQYF.

This chain joins TRBV9 and TRBJ2-1, with 9 bases that match TRBD2. CDR3 length: 15 amino acids. In germline, CDR1 is SGDLS, CDR2 YYNGEE. V shed 4 bases, J shed 4 bases, and the junction held 6 bases outside the gene matches. The CDR3: CASSFSGSEYNEQFF. The CDR3 DNA is TGTGCCAGCAGCTTTAGCGGGAGTGAATACAATGAGCAGTTCTTC.

The rearrangement uses TRBV11-1 and TRBJ2-1; no firm D call. Germline V gene sequence: CDR1 SGHAT, CDR2 FQDESV (reference sequence). Trimming cost V 3 bases and J 7 bases, with 10 bases left between them. The CDR3 sequence is 13 residues long. CDR3 loop: CASSFGGLNEQFF. CDR3 DNA sequence: TGTGCCAGCAGCTTTGGCGGTTTAAATGAGCAGTTCTTC.

V gene TRBV6-6 combines with J gene TRBJ2-5, with 7 bases lining up with TRBD2. V was pared by 6 bases and J by 5 bases, with 9 bases of the junction left unmatched. Germline V gene data show CDR1 as MNHNY and CDR2 as SVGAGI (reference sequence). The CDR3 consists of 14 residues. CDR3 protein: CASRAGLGGETQYF. As DNA, the CDR3 is TGTGCCAGCAGAGCGGGGTTGGGGGGGGAGACCCAGTACTTC.

The rearrangement links TRBV18 to TRBJ1-1; 8 bases fit TRBD1. The CDR3 runs to 13 residues. Germline assignment: CDR1 KGHSH and CDR2 LQKENI. V was clipped by 3 bases and J by 10 bases; unmatched bases: 7. The CDR3 sequence is CASSPTDRAAAFF. The CDR3 bases are TGTGCCAGCTCACCTACGGACAGGGCGGCAGCTTTCTTT.

The gene calls are TRBV7-9 and TRBJ1-1, with D possibly TRBD1 on 6 matching bases. The germline V gene encodes CDR1 SEHNR and CDR2 FQNEAQ (reference sequence). The CDR3 extends over 13 amino acids. V shed 4 bases and J shed 4 bases, with 10 bases lying between them. This CDR3 is CASSSRGATEAFF. CDR3 sequence (DNA): TGTGCCAGCAGCTCCCGGGGGGCCACTGAAGCTTTCTTT.

The chain carries TRBV19 and TRBJ2-7; 11 bases match TRBD1. This CDR3 has 14 residues. Trimming cost V 5 bases and J 4 bases; bases outside gene matches: 4. Germline V gene sequence: CDR1 LNHDA, CDR2 SQIVND (reference sequence). CDR3 DNA: TGTGCCAGTAGTGGGACAGGGGGGACATACGAGCAGTACTTC. It encodes CASSGTGGTYEQYF.